What follows describes a single TCR beta chain. Its specificity is unknown. The data stem from a study of shared clonotypes between healthy human individuals. General observations from the study: Depth of sequencing was expected to influence donor clonotype sharing.

Source study methods: ImmunoSEQ junction-only sequences lacked quality scores, so their filtering differed. Produced via immunoSEQ multiplex PCR; TCRdb's table is partial and in-frame only. The V and J calls and clone size are taken from that table; D and trimming were inferred from the DNA. Of 2 million to 2.5 million clones in the sample, about 94% were seen once. The origin of this receptor is a man younger than 30 in good health. Sequencing used naive CD4+ T cells sorted from blood. Sample subset: CD45RA+ positively selected.

CDR3 bases: TGTGCCAGCAGCTTCGGGTTAGGGGTTAATGAAAAACTGTTTTTT. It yields the protein CASSFGLGVNEKLFF. V usage is TRBV5-5 and J usage is TRBJ1-4, with a possible D match to TRBD1 (5 bases). The CDR3 covers 15 residues. V lost 2 bases, J lost 4 bases, and 12 bases lay in between. CDR1 and CDR2 from the germline V gene are SGHKS and YYEKEE (reference sequence).